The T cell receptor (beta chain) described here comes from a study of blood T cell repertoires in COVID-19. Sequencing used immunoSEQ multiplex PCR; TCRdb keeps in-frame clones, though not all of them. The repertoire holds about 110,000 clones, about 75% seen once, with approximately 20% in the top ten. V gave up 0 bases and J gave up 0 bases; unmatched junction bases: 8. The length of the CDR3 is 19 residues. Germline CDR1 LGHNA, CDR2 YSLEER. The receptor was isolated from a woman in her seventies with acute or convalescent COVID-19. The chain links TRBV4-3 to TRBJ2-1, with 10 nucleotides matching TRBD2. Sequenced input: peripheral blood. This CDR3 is CASSQDTSGVANSYNEQFF. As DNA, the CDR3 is TGCGCCAGCAGCCAAGATACTAGCGGGGTGGCGAACTCCTACAATGAGCAGTTCTTC.